This TCR beta chain stems from a study of T cells in tuberculosis. From germline, CDR1 is LNHDA and CDR2 SQIVND (reference sequence). The J segment lost 9 bases and the V segment lost 5 bases, leaving 12 bases of the junction unmatched. This CDR3 spans 14 amino acids. Libraries were prepared by immunoSEQ multiplex PCR; TCRdb keeps only in-frame clonotypes and omits some of them. The table has roughly 92,000 clones, approximately 90% seen once; the top ten hold less than 2.5%. Thawed, overnight-rested PBMC were stained with GMM-loaded CD1B tetramer, viability dye and anti-CD3, then sorted. The lipid loaded on the CD1B tetramers was C32 glucose monomycolate from Rhodococcus equi. Approximately 94,000 tetramer-negative cells were sorted from each donor.

V gene TRBV19 combines with J gene TRBJ1-1, with 7 bases fitting TRBD1. The sample comprised CD1b-GMM tetramer-negative cells sorted from PBMCs. This receptor was taken from an adult woman with latent tuberculosis. The CDR3 nucleotides are TGTGCCAGTAGTTTTGGAACTCTACAGGGGAAAGCTTTCTTT. This codes for CASSFGTLQGKAFF.